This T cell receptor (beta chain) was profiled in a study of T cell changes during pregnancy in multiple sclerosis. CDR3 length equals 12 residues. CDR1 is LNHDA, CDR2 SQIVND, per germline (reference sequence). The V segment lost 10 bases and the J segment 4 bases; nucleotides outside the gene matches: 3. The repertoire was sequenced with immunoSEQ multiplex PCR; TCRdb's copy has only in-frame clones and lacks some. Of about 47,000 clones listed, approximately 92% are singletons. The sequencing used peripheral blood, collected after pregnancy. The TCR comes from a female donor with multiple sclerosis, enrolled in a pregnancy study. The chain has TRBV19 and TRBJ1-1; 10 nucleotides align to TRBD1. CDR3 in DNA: TGTGCCACTTGGACAGGGGGCACTGAAGCTTTCTTT. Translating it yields CATWTGGTEAFF. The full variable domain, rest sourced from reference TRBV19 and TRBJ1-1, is DGGITQSPKYLFRKEGQNVTLSCEQNLNHDAMYWYRQDPGQGLRLIYYSQIVNDFQKGDIAEGYSVSREKKESFPLTVTSAQKNPTAFYLCATWTGGTEAFFGQGTRLTVV.